Listed below are T cell receptor beta chains from one sample, sequenced in a study of T cell responses to AZD1222 COVID-19 vaccine. Some clones are missing from TCRdb's copy, which holds only in-frame ones; the method was immunoSEQ multiplex PCR. This table has approximately 130,000 clones, roughly 89% appearing once. The starting material was peripheral blood, obtained 28 days after the second AZD1222 dose. These receptors all come from an adult who received the AZD1222 COVID-19 vaccine. Each CDR3 is given with its conserved first and last residue. The D gene is left open where the match is weak. Some rows have no size entry. The others give once, few or many, or a class for an expanded clone.

TRBD1 TRBJ1-2 once TRBV12-3/TRBV12-4 TGTGCCAGCAGTTCCCTAGGGGGCGAGGACACCTTC CASSSLGGEDTF
- TRBJ2-2 - TRBV4-3 TGCGCCAGCAGCCAAGAGTCTGGGGTCGGGGGGGAGCTGTTTTTT CASSQESGVGGELFF
- TRBJ2-5 - TRBV20-1 TGCAGTGCCAAAAGGCCCAGGACCCAGTACTTC CSAKRPRTQYF
TRBD1 TRBJ1-6 - TRBV6-5 TGTGCCAGCAGTCCCGGGACAGGAAATTCACCCCTCCACTTT CASSPGTGNSPLHF
- TRBJ1-5 - TRBV27 TGTGCCAGCAGACCAGGGATAGGTAGCAATCAGCCCCAGCATTTT CASRPGIGSNQPQHF
- TRBJ1-6 - TRBV18 TGTGCCAGCTCACCACCCAGCCGTAATTCACCCCTCCACTTT CASSPPSRNSPLHF
- TRBJ1-4 once TRBV10-3 TGTGCCATCAGGGAGGGAGAAAAACTGTTTTTT CAIREGEKLFF
TRBD2 TRBJ2-7 - TRBV10-3 TGTGCCATCAGCGGCGGGAGGGCCGGCGAGCAGTACTTC CAISGGRAGEQYF
- TRBJ2-1 - TRBV18 TGTGCCAGCTCGCCCAGGGGCTACAATGAGCAGTTCTTC CASSPRGYNEQFF
- TRBJ2-6 - TRBV5-6 TGTGCCAGCAGCCCTCTCTCTGATAGTACCCCCGAGGGGGCCAACGTCCTGACTTTC CASSPLSDSTPEGANVLTF
TRBD2 TRBJ2-2 - TRBV30 TGTGCCTGGAGGCCTAGCGGCGAGGGCGGGGAGCTGTTTTTT CAWRPSGEGGELFF
TRBD2 TRBJ2-1 - TRBV7-9 TGTGCCAGCAGCTTAGTGGGACTAGCGGGTCTCCCCTCCTACAATGAGCAGTTCTTC CASSLVGLAGLPSYNEQFF
TRBD2 TRBJ2-7 - TRBV6-6 TGTGCCAGCAGTAGGGGACTAGCCGATTACGAGCAGTACTTC CASSRGLADYEQYF
- TRBJ1-2 - TRBV6-5 TGTGCCAGCCAAAGCACGGGGATTGGCTACACCTTC CASQSTGIGYTF
- TRBJ2-2 - TRBV14 TGTGCCAGCAGCAACAGATACACCGGGGAGCTGTTTTTT CASSNRYTGELFF
TRBD2 TRBJ2-1 - TRBV4-1 TGCGCCAGCAGCCCGGGACTAGCGGGGGGACTCTACAATGAGCAGTTCTTC CASSPGLAGGLYNEQFF
- TRBJ1-4 - TRBV12-5 TGTGCTAGTGGTTTGGTACGCTATGATGGTGAAAAACTGTTTTTT CASGLVRYDGEKLFF
- TRBJ1-1 - TRBV9 TGTGCCAGCAGCCTAGGGAGCACTGAAGCTTTCTTT CASSLGSTEAFF
TRBD1 TRBJ2-5 - TRBV7-8 TGTGCCAGCAGCTTAGGTGGGGGACAGGGGGCATGGGAGACCCAGTACTTC CASSLGGGQGAWETQYF
- TRBJ1-5 - TRBV19 TGTGCCAGTAGTATAGACAGGGGTGAGCCCCAGCATTTT CASSIDRGEPQHF